The sequence of this T cell receptor (beta chain) was determined in a study of vaccination effects on CD4 cells after COVID-19 (dated by TCRdb to 2021 to 2024). Regarding the research as a whole: Across the study, the median time from the second dose to post-vaccine sampling was 72 days (range 14 to 241). Cultures from other donors in the study were sequenced using the Oncomine TCR Beta short-read assay on an Illumina iSeq 100. SARS-CoV-2 spike-specific CD4+ TCR repertoires from before and after mRNA vaccination were compared in COVID-19 convalescent patients and in infection-naive vaccine recipients. A total of 9 to 11 COVID-19 convalescent patients and a few SARS-CoV-2-naive healthy vaccine recipients were included in the full study. Beyond this particular receptor, the publication reports: Both infection-induced and vaccine-induced clones contracted markedly at late post-vaccination timepoints, which is consistent with waning T cell responses. The study was limited by a small number of convalescent patients and lacked early post-infection timepoints. In healthy vaccine recipients, vaccine-induced clones were almost all SARS-CoV-2 mono-reactive, with only 1 of 255 cross-reactive with common cold coronaviruses.

V and J are truncated by 1 base and 7 bases respectively, leaving an intervening sequence of 8 bases. The CDR3 contains 14 residues, cysteine and phenylalanine counted. The CDR3 DNA has 42 bases and is translated from base 1. The germline V gene (reference sequence) specifies SEHNR as CDR1 and FQNEAQ as CDR2. In the ViraFEST assay, PBMC were stimulated with viral peptide pools, and antigen-specific CD4+ T cell clonotypes were then identified by expansion using TCR sequencing. After more than nine days of culture, CD4+ T cells were isolated with the EasySep CD4+ T cell isolation kit. Participants received two doses of either the BNT162b2 or the mRNA-1273 mRNA SARS-CoV-2 vaccine. Healthy vaccine recipients had no prior SARS-CoV-2 infection, confirmed by negative nucleocapsid antibodies before and after vaccination. About 2.1 million PBMC per well were cultured with approximately 10 ug/ml peptides in IMDM containing roughly 5% human AB serum, 10 IU/ml IL-2 and gentamicin. On days 3 and 7, half of the culture medium was replaced with fresh IL-2-containing medium. Unless otherwise noted, each peptide stimulation condition was cultured in triplicate wells. PBMC were separated from whole blood using Ficoll-Paque Plus gradient centrifugation and were then either cryopreserved at -140C or used fresh. Overlapping peptide pools spanned the spike proteins of SARS-CoV-2 and the common cold coronaviruses HCoV-NL63, HCoV-OC43 and HCoV-229E. Genomic DNA was extracted from cultured CD4+ T cells with the QIAamp micro DNA kit.

Concerning this clone: This clone's antigen is unknown. There are no base qualities to consult, and no much larger clone falls within one base.

The library was obtained by the immunoSEQ multiplex PCR assay. DNA from the cultured, isolated CD4+ T cells was subjected to TCR beta CDR3 sequencing. In the original analysis: The analysis removed non-productive TCR sequences, trimmed reads to the CDR3 region, and retained only CDR3s that were 7 or more amino acids long. Antigen-specific clonotypes were identified using the MANAFEST web app by comparison of expansion in peptide wells against reference cultures. Positive clones required FDR<0.05 expansion versus reference and all other wells, odds ratio above 5, and frequency above 0.1% in two replicate wells. A clonotype was defined as cross-reactive if the clonotype was significantly expanded both in SARS-CoV-2 spike wells and in at least one common cold coronavirus spike condition. CDR3 similarity was assessed by Levenshtein distance with the stringdist R package, and unrooted trees were built with ape in R 3.6.1. As stored in TCRdb, this immuneACCESS dataset retains in-frame rearrangements with V and J assigned. A fraction of the clones does not appear; measured against another copy, unresolved V genes explain less than half of the discrepancy, and the remainder lacks a known reason. The D gene and trimming were derived from the DNA, and the V and J assignments and clone size from that table. The sample contains under 85,000 clones, roughly 80% of them found a single time. The ten largest clonotypes hold roughly 1.2% of the sample.

Sequences were derived from CD4+ T cells from PBMCs cultured with HCoV-OC43 spike peptides, sampled after COVID-19 vaccination. Per the publication, the cell subset or site label means: HCoV-OC43 spike overlapping peptide pool stimulation. In this chain, TRBV7-9 is recombined with TRBJ1-6; the D gene is unclear. The clonotype was recovered from a human donor who received a COVID-19 vaccine. The sequenced DNA is TGTGCCAGCAGCTTAGAGTCTCGGAATTCACCCCTCCACTTT. It translates to CASSLESRNSPLHF.